This T cell receptor beta chain was retrieved from a study of T cell repertoires in cytomegalovirus infection. Study-wide background: In public TCR beta signatures, there were indications of both CMV infection and matching HLA type. Regarding the study as a whole: HLA-C-restricted CMV-specific TCR beta clonotypes prevailed in the ex vivo response.

As for this clonotype: Its antigen is currently unknown.

The germline CDR1 and CDR2 sequences are DFQATT and SNEGSKA (reference sequence). The CDR3 covers 12 residues. With 4 bases removed from V and 2 bases from J, the gap between germline ends came to 8 bases. TCRdb independently ran MiXCR on the reads; one entry per CDR3 protein. The table records 400,000 or so distinct CDR3 sequences, about a sixth of them present only once. This clonotype was obtained from a human donor in good health (CMV status not recorded). Some clones in this sample may be carry-over from other donors' samples. Source material: PBMCs. The chain carries TRBV20-1 and TRBJ1-2; D is ambiguous. In DNA form, the CDR3 reads TGCAGTGCTATCGGGAGGAACTATGGCTACACCTTC. The encoded protein is CSAIGRNYGYTF.